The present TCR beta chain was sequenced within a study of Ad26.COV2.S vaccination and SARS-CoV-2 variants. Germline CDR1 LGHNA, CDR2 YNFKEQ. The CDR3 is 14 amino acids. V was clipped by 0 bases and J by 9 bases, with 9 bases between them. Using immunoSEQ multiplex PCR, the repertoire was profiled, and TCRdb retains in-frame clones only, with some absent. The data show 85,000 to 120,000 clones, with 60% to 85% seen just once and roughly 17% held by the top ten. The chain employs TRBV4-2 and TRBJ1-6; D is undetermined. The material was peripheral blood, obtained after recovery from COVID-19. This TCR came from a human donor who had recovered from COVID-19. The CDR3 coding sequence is TGTGCCAGCAGCCAAGATCATGTAGGTTCACCCCTCCACTTT. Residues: CASSQDHVGSPLHF.